This TCR beta chain was sequenced in a study of cytomegalovirus exposure and HLA in healthy donors. Both 60 Vbeta primers and 13 Jbeta primers went into the PCR. Here immunoSEQ multiplex PCR was the method, and the copy in TCRdb shows in-frame clones only, minus some. There are some 110,000 clones in the sample; approximately 84% occur only once, and about 5.3% lies in the top ten. General observations from the study: Several top significant clusters appeared, in a later analysis, to be linked to common viral pathogens. The study flagged around 150 TCR beta chains as cytomegalovirus-associated.

V gave up 9 bases and J gave up 5 bases, with 15 bases separating them. Germline loops: CDR1 SGHRS, CDR2 YFSETQ. The CDR3 totals 13 residues. This clone was recorded once. Its specificity is unknown. The rearrangement uses TRBV5-1 and TRBJ2-1; D perhaps matches TRBD2 (5 bases). The receptor was isolated from a male donor in good health and CMV-seronegative. The sample comprised PBMCs. The CDR3 coding sequence is TGCGCCACCAACGCGGCCGGGGACAATGAGCAGTTCTTC. This sequence encodes CATNAAGDNEQFF. The full variable domain, with the rest looked up from reference TRBV5-1 and TRBJ2-1, is KAGVTQTPRYLIKTRGQQVTLSCSPISGHRSVSWYQQTPGQGLQFLFEYFSETQRNKGNFPGRFSGRQFSNSRSEMNVSTLELGDSALYLCATNAAGDNEQFFGPGTRLTVL.